Below, 8 T cell receptor beta chains from the same sample are listed, as sequenced in a study of early T cells in non-severe SARS-CoV-2 infection. One entry per CDR3 protein results from TCRdb running MiXCR on the 5' RACE reads. This sample carries 35,000 to 40,000 distinct CDR3 sequences, roughly 5% of them seen once, and the ten largest clones take around 24%. The sequenced sample consisted of whole blood. These receptors all stem from an adult who was a healthcare worker with PCR-confirmed SARS-CoV-2 infection or an uninfected control (not recorded which).

This clonotype came up many times. The CDR3 sequence is CASSLPGTGLNEQYF. The CDR3 nucleotides read TGTGCCAGCAGCTTACCCGGGACAGGTCTAAACGAGCAGTACTTC. The genes are TRBV5-6 and TRBJ2-7; 8 bases fit TRBD1. The CDR3 runs 15 residues. Germline V gene data show CDR1 as SGHDT and CDR2 as YYEEEE. Trimming at V came to 2 bases and at J to 5 bases, leaving 9 bases not matched to a gene.

This clonotype was seen many times. The chain carries TRBV30 and TRBJ1-2; unclear D gene. Per germline, CDR1 GTSNPN and CDR2 SVGIG (reference sequence). CDR3 size: 12 residues. The ends were cut back, 0 bases at V and 4 bases at J, with 6 bases in the middle. This CDR3 is CAWSVNSYGYTF. CDR3 coding DNA: TGTGCCTGGAGTGTAAACAGCTATGGCTACACCTTC.

The sample holds many counts of this clonotype. The rearrangement links TRBV29-1 to TRBJ2-1; a possible D gene is TRBD2 (6 bases). Deletions cut 5 bases from V and 6 bases from J, with 17 bases between. The CDR3 has 14 residues. Germline assignment: CDR1 SQVTM and CDR2 ANQGSEA. CDR3 loop: CSVTFPGALNEQFF. In nucleotides, the CDR3 is TGCAGCGTTACCTTCCCGGGAGCCCTCAATGAGCAGTTCTTC.

This clonotype has at least ten counts. The chain joins TRBV29-1 to TRBJ1-1; TRBD1 agrees at 8 bases. V shed 6 bases and J 4 bases; nucleotides not matched to a gene: 10. The CDR3 is 14 residues long. Germline V lookup: CDR1 SQVTM, CDR2 ANQGSEA. The CDR3 DNA sequence: TGCAGCGTGGCAAAGGGACAGGAGAGCACTGAAGCTTTCTTT. The encoded protein is CSVAKGQESTEAFF.

In this sample, this clonotype turned up many times. This chain connects TRBV20-1 to TRBJ2-4, with 8 bases aligning to TRBD2. Germline V lookup: CDR1 DFQATT, CDR2 SNEGSKA (reference sequence). The CDR3 is 15 residues long. With V trimmed by 4 bases and J by 0 bases, 5 bases remained unmatched. The CDR3 nucleotides are TGCAGTGCTACCTTAGCGGGATTAGCCAAAAACATTCAGTACTTC. Amino acid sequence: CSATLAGLAKNIQYF.

In this sample, this clonotype turned up a few times. V gene TRBV10-2 combines with J gene TRBJ2-5, with D possibly matching TRBD1 (5 bases). Per germline, CDR1 WSHSY and CDR2 SAAADI. The ends were cut back, 8 bases at V and 5 bases at J, with 18 bases in the middle. The CDR3 contains 14 residues. The CDR3 region is CASSIQGSQETQYF. For the CDR3, the DNA is TGCGCCAGCTCAATTCAGGGATCTCAGGAGACCCAGTACTTC.

This clonotype was counted at least ten times. This chain uses TRBV29-1 with TRBJ1-2; tentatively, D is TRBD1 (5 bases). CDR1 is SQVTM and CDR2 is ANQGSEA in the germline V gene. V was trimmed by 5 bases and J by 4 bases, leaving 14 bases between them. The CDR3 consists of 13 residues. The CDR3 loop is CSVISSGGYGYTF. In DNA form, the CDR3 reads TGCAGCGTTATATCTTCGGGGGGCTATGGCTACACCTTC.

The CDR3 nucleotides are TGTGCCAGCAGCTACCAGGGAAGTAAGTTAGTTTACGAGCAGTACTTC. Translation: CASSYQGSKLVYEQYF. The chain carries TRBV7-9 and TRBJ2-7; D might be TRBD1 (5 bases). The CDR3 runs to 16 residues. The germline V gene has CDR1 SEHNR and CDR2 FQNEAQ (reference sequence). The V and J ends lost 4 bases and 4 bases respectively, with 20 bases between them.